These 23 T cell receptor beta chains originate from one sample sequenced in a study of cytotoxic CD8 clonotypes in ibrutinib-treated CLL. Here immunoSEQ multiplex PCR was the method, and the copy in TCRdb shows in-frame clones only, minus some. The sample includes about 29,000 clones, 85% of them seen just once. The material sequenced was PBMCs, taken after 24 months of ibrutinib treatment. The receptors stem from a human donor with chronic lymphocytic leukemia.

CDR3 in DNA: TGTGCCAGCAGTTATTCGGGGGGTACAGATACGCAGTATTTT. Protein product: CASSYSGGTDTQYF. The chain combines TRBV6-6 with TRBJ2-3; 7 positions match TRBD2. Looked up from germline, CDR1 is MNHNY and CDR2 is SVGAGI (reference sequence). The CDR3 has 14 amino acids. V lost 3 bases and J lost 3; bases outside the gene matches: 3.

The J gene is TRBJ1-6, the V gene TRBV7-2; no clear D gene. V was trimmed by 5 bases and J by 5 bases, leaving 13 bases between them. Looked up from germline, CDR1 is SGHTA and CDR2 is FQGNSA. This CDR3 has 15 amino acids. CDR3 nucleotides: TGTGCCAGCAGCCGGGAGGTTGTAAATAATTCACCCCTCCACTTT. This encodes CASSREVVNNSPLHF.

This clone was seen just once. This chain links TRBV19 with TRBJ2-3; tentative D call: TRBD1 (5 bases). Deletions cut 9 bases from V and 6 bases from J, with 13 bases between. Germline values: CDR1 LNHDA, CDR2 SQIVND (reference sequence). There are 12 residues in the CDR3. The CDR3 DNA reads as TGTGCCAGACGATCAGGGTACGATACGCAGTATTTT. This codes for CARRSGYDTQYF.

This clone has only one observation. Here the CDR3 DNA reads TGTGCCAGCAGCTTGACTGGGGCCAACGTCCTGACTTTC. This translates into CASSLTGANVLTF. The chain uses TRBV5-4 and TRBJ2-6, with D uncertain. Between the trimmed V and J ends, which lost 1 base and 2 bases, there was a span of 1 base. Looked up from germline, CDR1 is SGHNT and CDR2 is YYREEE (reference sequence). The CDR3 extends over 13 amino acids. Full variable domain (rest looked up from reference TRBV5-4 and TRBJ2-6): ETGVTQSPTHLIKTRGQQVTLRCSSQSGHNTVSWYQQALGQGPQFIFQYYREEENGRGNFPPRFSGLQFPNYSSELNVNALELDDSALYLCASSLTGANVLTFGAGSRLTVL.

CDR3 nucleotides: TGTGCCAGCAGTGAAGCGGGACAGGTTAACACCGGGGAGCTGTTTTTT. Amino acid sequence: CASSEAGQVNTGELFF. The chain employs TRBV2 and TRBJ2-2; 8 bases fit TRBD1. The J segment lost 2 bases and the V segment lost 0 bases, leaving 2 bases of the junction unmatched. CDR1 and CDR2 (germline): SNHLY, FYNNEI. The CDR3 totals 16 residues.

This chain joins TRBV19 and TRBJ2-7; 9 bases match TRBD1. CDR3 length: 15 residues. V was clipped by 5 bases and J by 1 base; unmatched bases: 6. CDR1 and CDR2 from the germline V gene are LNHDA and SQIVND (reference sequence). CDR3 in DNA: TGTGCCAGTAGTGAACAGGGGGCGGTGTCCTACGAGCAGTACTTC. This translates into CASSEQGAVSYEQYF.

The CDR3: CASSKNQGVSNQPQHF. Written as DNA, the CDR3 is TGTGCCAGCAGTAAAAATCAGGGAGTTAGCAATCAGCCCCAGCATTTT. V usage is TRBV2 and J usage is TRBJ1-5, with D possibly TRBD1 on 5 matching bases. V lost 5 bases to trimming and J lost 0 bases, with 14 bases between them. The germline CDR1 and CDR2 sequences are SNHLY and FYNNEI. This CDR3 comprises 16 residues.

This clone was seen just once. This chain links TRBV6-5 with TRBJ2-7, with TRBD2 as a possible D gene (6 bases). The CDR3 totals 12 residues. The ends were cut back, 6 bases at V and 6 bases at J, with 12 bases in the middle. Germline lookup yields CDR1 MNHEY and CDR2 SVGAGI. The CDR3 is CASRGTWGEQYF. The CDR3 DNA reads TGTGCCAGCAGAGGGACTTGGGGCGAGCAGTACTTC.

The chain joins TRBV30 to TRBJ1-5, with D possibly TRBD1 on 6 matching bases. V lost 1 base and J 6 bases, leaving 16 bases between the germline ends. This CDR3 spans 15 amino acids. In germline, CDR1 is GTSNPN, CDR2 SVGIG (reference sequence). The CDR3 region has the DNA TGTGCCTGGAGTGGAACAGGGTCCTCGGGTCAGCCCCAGCATTTT. Translated, it gives CAWSGTGSSGQPQHF.

CDR3 bases: TGCGCCAGCAGCCAATGGACAACTAATGAAAAACTGTTTTTT. Protein product: CASSQWTTNEKLFF. V usage is TRBV4-1 and J usage is TRBJ1-4, with D hard to call. In germline, CDR1 is MGHRA, CDR2 YSYEKL. V was clipped by 2 bases and J by 0 bases, with 4 bases between them. The CDR3 extends over 14 amino acids.

The genes are TRBV10-2 and TRBJ2-1, with D possibly TRBD2 on 5 matching bases. Per the germline V gene, CDR1 is WSHSY and CDR2 is SAAADI. The CDR3 runs to 13 residues. Trimming pared 8 bases from V and 7 bases from J, leaving 15 bases between. CDR3: CASDRVGGNEQFF. CDR3 nucleotides: TGCGCCAGCGACCGGGTAGGCGGGAATGAGCAGTTCTTC.

V and J are TRBV28 and TRBJ1-4, with D possibly matching TRBD1 (6 bases). V lost 5 bases, J lost 4 bases, and 14 bases lay in between. CDR1 is MDHEN and CDR2 is SYDVKM in the germline V gene. The CDR3 spans 15 residues. The CDR3 DNA follows: TGTGCCAGCAGTGAATGGGGGGCCGGTAATGAAAAACTGTTTTTT. Translating gives CASSEWGAGNEKLFF.

The rearrangement links TRBV4-1 to TRBJ1-3; the match to TRBD1 covers 7 bases. Germline CDR1 and CDR2: MGHRA and YSYEKL. The J segment lost 2 bases and the V segment lost 4 bases, leaving 8 bases of the junction unmatched. This CDR3 has 16 residues. CDR3 nucleotide sequence: TGCGCCAGCAGCCGAACCACAGGGGAACCTGGAAACACCATATATTTT. Amino acid sequence: CASSRTTGEPGNTIYF.

This chain connects TRBV19 to TRBJ2-1, with 9 positions matching TRBD1. The J segment lost 16 bases and the V segment lost 5 bases, leaving 18 bases of the junction unmatched. The germline gives CDR1 LNHDA, CDR2 SQIVND (reference sequence). CDR3 size: 15 residues. The CDR3 bases are TGTGCCAGTAGTGTGACCGGGACAGGGTCGTTGGGTTTATTCTTC. Protein sequence: CASSVTGTGSLGLFF.

The J gene is TRBJ1-5, the V gene TRBV28, with 9 bases fitting TRBD1. CDR3 length: 18 residues. Germline values: CDR1 MDHEN, CDR2 SYDVKM. The J segment lost 4 bases and the V segment lost 5 bases, leaving 15 bases of the junction unmatched. Here the CDR3 reads CASSILSHHRGQNQPQHF. CDR3 DNA: TGTGCCAGCAGTATATTATCCCACCACAGGGGGCAGAATCAGCCCCAGCATTTT.

This clone was observed a single time. This chain joins TRBV5-1 and TRBJ1-3; the D is unclear. The CDR3 is 15 amino acids. V was shortened by 0 bases and J by 0 bases, with 7 bases between the two germline ends. CDR1 SGHRS and CDR2 YFSETQ come from the germline V gene. CDR3 amino acids: CASSLDGSSGNTIYF. The CDR3, as DNA: TGCGCCAGCAGCTTGGACGGAAGCTCTGGAAACACCATATATTTT.

V and J are TRBV4-1 and TRBJ2-7; TRBD2 agrees at 14 bases. Germline CDR1 is MGHRA and CDR2 is YSYEKL. The CDR3 totals 17 residues. The junction had 4 bases not matched to a gene; V was cut back by 0 bases and J by 3 bases. The CDR3: CASSQDPTSGGVYEQYF. Written as DNA, the CDR3 is TGCGCCAGCAGCCAAGATCCGACTAGCGGGGGGGTCTACGAGCAGTACTTC.

In nucleotides, the CDR3 is TGTGCCAGCAGCTTAAGCCAGGAGCAGTACTTC. Its protein product is CASSLSQEQYF. The chain uses TRBV7-2 and TRBJ2-7; D is uncertain. V gave up 2 bases and J gave up 7 bases, with 6 bases separating them. The CDR3 contains 11 residues. Germline CDR1 SGHTA, CDR2 FQGNSA.

This chain links TRBV2 with TRBJ2-1; 7 nucleotides align to TRBD1. Germline-derived CDR1 and CDR2 are SNHLY and FYNNEI. V was clipped by 1 base and J by 7 bases; unmatched bases: 7. This CDR3 has 15 residues. The CDR3 bases are TGTGCCAGCAGTGAAGGAAGGGGGCATCGAAATGAGCAGTTCTTC. Translating gives CASSEGRGHRNEQFF.

This clone was observed once. The rearrangement links TRBV5-1 to TRBJ2-5, with 10 bases fitting TRBD1. V shed 4 bases, J shed 5 bases, and the junction held 11 bases outside the gene matches. Looked up from germline, CDR1 is SGHRS and CDR2 is YFSETQ. CDR3 size: 16 residues. The CDR3: CASSRESTGGEETQYF. As DNA, the CDR3 is TGCGCCAGCAGCCGCGAATCGACAGGGGGCGAGGAGACCCAGTACTTC.

The CDR3 region has the DNA TGTGCCAGCAGTGTAGGACAGGGAACGTGGCAGCCCCAGCATTTT. Translating it yields CASSVGQGTWQPQHF. The V gene is TRBV6-1, the J gene TRBJ1-5, with TRBD1 identical over 8 bases. The germline gives CDR1 MNHNS, CDR2 SASEGT. This CDR3 spans 15 amino acids. V dropped 4 bases and J dropped 7; count of bases not matched to a gene: 9.

The V gene is TRBV7-3, the J gene TRBJ2-3; 9 bases agree with TRBD2. After removal of 5 bases from V and 6 bases from J, the junction contained 6 bases not matched to a gene. The CDR3 extends over 14 amino acids. Germline V gene data show CDR1 as SGHTA and CDR2 as FQGTGA. CDR3 nucleotides: TGTGCCAGCAGCGCAGCGGGGGGTCGGGATACGCAGTATTTT. Protein: CASSAAGGRDTQYF.

V gene TRBV7-9 combines with J gene TRBJ1-3; no reliable D call. Germline V gene lookup returns CDR1 SEHNR and CDR2 FQNEAQ (reference sequence). The CDR3 sequence is 19 residues long. Trimming shortened V by 1 base and J by 4 bases, and 23 bases separated the two germline ends. The CDR3 loop reads CASSLVVSWRSEAGNTIYF. The CDR3, as DNA: TGTGCCAGCAGCTTAGTTGTATCGTGGCGCTCCGAGGCGGGAAACACCATATATTTT.